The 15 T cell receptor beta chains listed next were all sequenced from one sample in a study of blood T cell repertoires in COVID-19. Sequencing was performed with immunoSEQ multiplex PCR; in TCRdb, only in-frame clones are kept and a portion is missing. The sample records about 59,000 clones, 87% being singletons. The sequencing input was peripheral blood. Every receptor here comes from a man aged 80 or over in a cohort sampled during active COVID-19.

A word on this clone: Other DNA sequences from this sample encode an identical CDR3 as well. The DNA of the CDR3 is TGTGCCAGCAGCAGGCTAGCGGGCCTACAAGAGACCCAGTACTTC. It yields the protein CASSRLAGLQETQYF. This chain connects TRBV6-4 to TRBJ2-5, with 8 bases matching TRBD2. Germline CDR1 MRHNA, CDR2 SNTAGT. Trimming took 6 bases from V and 2 from J; bases not matched to a gene: 8. This CDR3 contains 15 residues.

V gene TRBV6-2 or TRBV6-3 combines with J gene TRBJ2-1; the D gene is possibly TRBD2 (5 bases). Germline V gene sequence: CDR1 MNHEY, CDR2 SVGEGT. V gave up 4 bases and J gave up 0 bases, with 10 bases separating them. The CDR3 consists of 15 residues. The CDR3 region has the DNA TGTGCCAGCAGTTCCACGGGGATCTCCTACAATGAGCAGTTCTTC. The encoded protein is CASSSTGISYNEQFF.

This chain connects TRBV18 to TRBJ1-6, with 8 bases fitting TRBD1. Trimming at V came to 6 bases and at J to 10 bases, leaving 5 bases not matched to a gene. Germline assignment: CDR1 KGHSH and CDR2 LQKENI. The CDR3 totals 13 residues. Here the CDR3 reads CASSGQGLSPLHF. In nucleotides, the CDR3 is TGTGCCAGCTCCGGACAGGGTTTGTCACCCCTCCACTTT.

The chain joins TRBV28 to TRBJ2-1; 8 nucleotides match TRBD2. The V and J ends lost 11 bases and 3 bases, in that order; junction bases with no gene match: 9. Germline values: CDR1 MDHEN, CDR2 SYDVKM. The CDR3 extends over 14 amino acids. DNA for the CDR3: TGTGCCTCGGATGCGGGAGGCCTCTACAATGAGCAGTTCTTC. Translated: CASDAGGLYNEQFF.

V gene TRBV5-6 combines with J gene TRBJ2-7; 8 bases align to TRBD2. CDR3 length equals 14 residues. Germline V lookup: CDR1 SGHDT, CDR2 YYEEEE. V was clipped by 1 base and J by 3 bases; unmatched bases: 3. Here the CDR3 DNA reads TGTGCCAGCAGCTTGCGGGAGGGCCTCTACGAGCAGTACTTC. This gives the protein CASSLREGLYEQYF.

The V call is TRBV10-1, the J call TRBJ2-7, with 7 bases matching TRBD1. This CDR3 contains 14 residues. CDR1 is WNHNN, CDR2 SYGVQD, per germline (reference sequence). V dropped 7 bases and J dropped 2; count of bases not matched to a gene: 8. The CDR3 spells CASNLRDRTYEQYF. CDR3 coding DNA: TGCGCCAGCAATCTCCGGGACAGAACCTACGAGCAGTACTTC.

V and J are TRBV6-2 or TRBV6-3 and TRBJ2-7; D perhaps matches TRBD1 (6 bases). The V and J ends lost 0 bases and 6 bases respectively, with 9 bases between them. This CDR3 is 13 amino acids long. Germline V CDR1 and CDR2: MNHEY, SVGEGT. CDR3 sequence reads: CASSYSGDIEQYF. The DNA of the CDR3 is TGTGCCAGCAGTTACTCGGGGGACATCGAGCAGTACTTC.

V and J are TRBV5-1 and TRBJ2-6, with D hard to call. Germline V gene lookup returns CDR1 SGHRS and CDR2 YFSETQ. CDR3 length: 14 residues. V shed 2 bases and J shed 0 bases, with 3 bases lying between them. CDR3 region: CASSFNSGANVLTF. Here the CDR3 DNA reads TGCGCCAGCAGCTTCAACTCTGGGGCCAACGTCCTGACTTTC.

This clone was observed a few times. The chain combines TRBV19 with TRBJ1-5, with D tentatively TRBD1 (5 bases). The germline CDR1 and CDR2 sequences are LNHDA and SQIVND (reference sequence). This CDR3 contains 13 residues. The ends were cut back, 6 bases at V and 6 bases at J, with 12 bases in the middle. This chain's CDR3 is CASSRGFAQPQHF. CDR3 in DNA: TGTGCCAGTAGCCGGGGGTTTGCTCAGCCCCAGCATTTT.

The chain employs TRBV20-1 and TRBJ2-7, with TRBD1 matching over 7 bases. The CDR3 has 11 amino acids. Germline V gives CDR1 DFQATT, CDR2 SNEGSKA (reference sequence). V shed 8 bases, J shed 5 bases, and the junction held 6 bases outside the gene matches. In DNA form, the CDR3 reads TGCAGTCCCAGACAGGGCGACGAGCAGTACTTC. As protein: CSPRQGDEQYF.

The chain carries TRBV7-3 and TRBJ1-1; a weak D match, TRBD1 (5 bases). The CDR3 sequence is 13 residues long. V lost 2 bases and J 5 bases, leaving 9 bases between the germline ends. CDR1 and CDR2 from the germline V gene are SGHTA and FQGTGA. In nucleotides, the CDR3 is TGTGCCAGCAGCTTATCTAGGGGTACTGAAGCTTTCTTT. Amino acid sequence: CASSLSRGTEAFF.

CDR3 amino acids: CASSLAGTETQYF. CDR3 coding DNA: TGTGCCAGCTCACTCGCGGGAACTGAGACCCAGTACTTC. The gene calls are TRBV18 and TRBJ2-5; D may be TRBD2 (6 bases). The germline V and J ends were trimmed by 4 bases and 5 bases, with 11 bases remaining between them. The CDR3 spans 13 residues. In germline, CDR1 is KGHSH, CDR2 LQKENI.

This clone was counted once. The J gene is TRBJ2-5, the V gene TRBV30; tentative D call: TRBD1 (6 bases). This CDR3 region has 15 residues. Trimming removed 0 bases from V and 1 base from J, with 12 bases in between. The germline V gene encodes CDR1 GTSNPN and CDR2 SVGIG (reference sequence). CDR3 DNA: TGTGCCTGGAGTGTAGTTTTGGGGGCCCAAGAGACCCAGTACTTC. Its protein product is CAWSVVLGAQETQYF.

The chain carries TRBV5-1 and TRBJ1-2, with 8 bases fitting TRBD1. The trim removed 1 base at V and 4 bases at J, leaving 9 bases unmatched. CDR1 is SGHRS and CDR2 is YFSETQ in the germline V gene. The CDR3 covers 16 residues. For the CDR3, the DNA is TGCGCCAGCAGCTTGTCGTCAGGGGGCGTCGCCTATGGCTACACCTTC. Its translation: CASSLSSGGVAYGYTF.

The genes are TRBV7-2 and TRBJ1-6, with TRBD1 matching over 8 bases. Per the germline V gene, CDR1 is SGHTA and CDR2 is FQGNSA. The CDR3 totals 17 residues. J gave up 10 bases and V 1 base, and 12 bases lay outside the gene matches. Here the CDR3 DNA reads TGTGCCAGCAGCTTAGAGGGACAGGTTGGGGTTGGATCACCCCTCCACTTT. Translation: CASSLEGQVGVGSPLHF.